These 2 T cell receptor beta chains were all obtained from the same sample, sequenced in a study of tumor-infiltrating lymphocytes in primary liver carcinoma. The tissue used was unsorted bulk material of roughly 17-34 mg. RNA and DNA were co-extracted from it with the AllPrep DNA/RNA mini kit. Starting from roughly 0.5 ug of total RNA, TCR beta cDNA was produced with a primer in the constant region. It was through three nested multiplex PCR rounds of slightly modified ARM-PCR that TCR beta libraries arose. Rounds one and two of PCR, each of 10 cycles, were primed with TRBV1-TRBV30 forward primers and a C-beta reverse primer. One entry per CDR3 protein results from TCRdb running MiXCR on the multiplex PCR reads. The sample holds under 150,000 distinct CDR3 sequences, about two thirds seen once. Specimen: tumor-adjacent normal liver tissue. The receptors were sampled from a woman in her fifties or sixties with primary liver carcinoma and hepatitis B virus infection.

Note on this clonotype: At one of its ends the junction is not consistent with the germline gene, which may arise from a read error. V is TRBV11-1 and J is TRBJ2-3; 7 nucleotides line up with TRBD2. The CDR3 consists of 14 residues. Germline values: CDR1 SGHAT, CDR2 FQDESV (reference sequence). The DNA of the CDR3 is TGTGCCAGCAGCTTAGGGCAATGTGCGGGAGAGTCTCAGTTT. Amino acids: CASSLGQCAGESQF.

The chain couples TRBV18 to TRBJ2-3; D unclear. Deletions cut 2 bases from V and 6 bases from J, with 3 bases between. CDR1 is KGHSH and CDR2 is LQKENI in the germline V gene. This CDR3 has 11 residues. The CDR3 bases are TGTGCCAGCTCACCAGGGGATACGCAGTATTTT. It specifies CASSPGDTQYF.